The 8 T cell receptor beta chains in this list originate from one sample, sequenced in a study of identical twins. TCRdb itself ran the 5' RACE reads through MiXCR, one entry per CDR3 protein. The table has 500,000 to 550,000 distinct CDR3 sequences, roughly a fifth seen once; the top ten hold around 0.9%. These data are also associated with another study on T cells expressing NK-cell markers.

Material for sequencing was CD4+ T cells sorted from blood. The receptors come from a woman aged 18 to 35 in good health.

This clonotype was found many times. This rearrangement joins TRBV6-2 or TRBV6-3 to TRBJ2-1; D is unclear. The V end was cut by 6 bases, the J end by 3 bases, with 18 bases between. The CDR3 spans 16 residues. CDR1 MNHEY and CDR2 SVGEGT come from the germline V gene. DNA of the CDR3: TGTGCCAGCAGCCACCTGCGGATGTCCGACTACAATGAGCAGTTCTTC. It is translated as CASSHLRMSDYNEQFF.

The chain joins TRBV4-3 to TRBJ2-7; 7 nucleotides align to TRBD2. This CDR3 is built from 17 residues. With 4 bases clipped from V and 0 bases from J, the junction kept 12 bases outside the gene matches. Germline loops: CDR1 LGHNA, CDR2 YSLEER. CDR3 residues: CASSLGPPAGSSYEQYF. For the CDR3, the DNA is TGCGCCAGCAGCCTCGGGCCCCCAGCGGGGTCCTCCTACGAGCAGTACTTC.

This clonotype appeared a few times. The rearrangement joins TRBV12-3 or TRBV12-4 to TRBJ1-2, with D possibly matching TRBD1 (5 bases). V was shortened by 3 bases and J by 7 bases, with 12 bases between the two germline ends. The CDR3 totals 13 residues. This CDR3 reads CASSFGSGTGYTF. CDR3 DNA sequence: TGTGCCAGCAGTTTTGGGTCAGGGACTGGCTACACCTTC.

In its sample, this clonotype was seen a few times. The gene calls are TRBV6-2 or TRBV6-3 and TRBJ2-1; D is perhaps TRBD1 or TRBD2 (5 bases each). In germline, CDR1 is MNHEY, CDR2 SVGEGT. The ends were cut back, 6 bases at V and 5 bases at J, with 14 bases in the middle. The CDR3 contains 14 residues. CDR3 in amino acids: CASRYRDAHNEQFF. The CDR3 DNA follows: TGTGCCAGCAGATACCGGGACGCACACAATGAGCAGTTCTTC.

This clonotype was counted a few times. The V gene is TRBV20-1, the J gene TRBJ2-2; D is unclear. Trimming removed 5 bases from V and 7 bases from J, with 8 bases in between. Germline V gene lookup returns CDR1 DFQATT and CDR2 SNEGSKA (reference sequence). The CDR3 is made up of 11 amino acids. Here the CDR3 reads CSAPLRGELFF. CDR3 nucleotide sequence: TGCAGTGCTCCCCTACGCGGGGAGCTGTTTTTT.

The CDR3 DNA reads as TGCGCCAGCAGTGAGCCGGGACAGGGGGGCGAGCAGTACTTC. It is translated as CASSEPGQGGEQYF. The rearrangement uses TRBV10-1 and TRBJ2-7; 11 nucleotides align to TRBD1. Germline assignment: CDR1 WNHNN and CDR2 SYGVQD (reference sequence). The CDR3 has 14 amino acids. Trimming at V came to 2 bases and at J to 6 bases, leaving 3 bases not matched to a gene.

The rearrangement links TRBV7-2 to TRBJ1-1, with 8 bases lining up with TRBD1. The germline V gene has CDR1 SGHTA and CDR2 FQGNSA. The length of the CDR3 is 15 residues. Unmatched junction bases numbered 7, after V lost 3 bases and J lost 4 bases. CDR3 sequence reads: CASSFSTGGGTEAFF. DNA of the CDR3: TGTGCCAGCAGCTTTTCAACAGGGGGGGGCACTGAAGCTTTCTTT.

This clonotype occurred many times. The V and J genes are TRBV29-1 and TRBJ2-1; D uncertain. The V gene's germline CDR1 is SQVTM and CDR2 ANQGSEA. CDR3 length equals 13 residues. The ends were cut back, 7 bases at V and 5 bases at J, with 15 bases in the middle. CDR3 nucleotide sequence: TGCAGCGCCGAGGAACTGTCGGACAATGAGCAGTTCTTC. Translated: CSAEELSDNEQFF.